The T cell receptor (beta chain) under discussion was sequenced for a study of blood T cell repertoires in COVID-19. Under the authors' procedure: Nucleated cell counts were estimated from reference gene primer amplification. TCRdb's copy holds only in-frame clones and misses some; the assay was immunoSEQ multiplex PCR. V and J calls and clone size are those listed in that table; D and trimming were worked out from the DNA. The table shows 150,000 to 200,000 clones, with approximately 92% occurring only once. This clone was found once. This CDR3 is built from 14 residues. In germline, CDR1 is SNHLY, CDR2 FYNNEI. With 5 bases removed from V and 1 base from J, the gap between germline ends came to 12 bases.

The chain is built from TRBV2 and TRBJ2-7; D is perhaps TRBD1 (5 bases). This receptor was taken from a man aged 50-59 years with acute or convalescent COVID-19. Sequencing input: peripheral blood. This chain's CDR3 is CASSSTGHSYEQYV. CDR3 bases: TGTGCCAGCAGTTCGACTGGACATTCCTACGAGCAGTACGTC.